The clone carrying this T cell receptor (beta chain) showed up many times. Its specificity is not known. Germline CDR1 SEHNR, CDR2 FQNEAQ (reference sequence). The V gene end was trimmed by 7 bases and the J gene end by 10 bases; junction bases not matched to a gene: 14. This CDR3 spans 15 amino acids. Synthesis of cDNA was accomplished via 5'RACE employing 10-nucleotide random UMIs. A single record per CDR3 protein comes from TCRdb applying MiXCR to the 5' RACE reads. The data contain some 16,000 distinct CDR3 sequences, 9% to 10% of them seen just once; the ten biggest clones take up about 47%. This record belongs to a study of neurological immune-mediated disorders. Points from the study as a whole: In HTLV-1-associated myelopathy, TCR clonal expansion was greatest, and in multiple sclerosis it was least, below healthy controls.

The group of healthy controls was made up of people who were blood bank volunteers in Maryland, USA. Sorted libraries drew on some 1 million CD4+ or CD8+ T cells. The chain employs TRBV7-9 and TRBJ2-1; 9 bases are shared with TRBD2. The TCR comes from a man in his fifties in good health. The sequenced material came from CD8+ T cells from blood. The DNA of the CDR3 is TGTGCCAGCATTCCCGTAGCGGGAGACATATACGAGCAGTTCTTC. Amino acid sequence: CASIPVAGDIYEQFF.